A selection of T cell receptor beta chains follows, all from one sample in a study of blood T cell repertoires in COVID-19. Here immunoSEQ multiplex PCR was the method, and the copy in TCRdb shows in-frame clones only, minus some. The sample lists 250,000 or so clones, more than 85% occurring once. The sequencing input was peripheral blood. The receptors originated from a woman between 65 and 79 years old with active or convalescent COVID-19. CDR3s include the opening cysteine and the closing phenylalanine or tryptophan. Fields, in order: CDR3 protein, D gene, clone size, V gene. D genes are given only for firm matches. A row's size may be missing; if present it is once, few, many or a size class.

CDR3 protein: CASSREGQGANEKLFF; D gene: TRBD1; clone size: -; V gene: TRBV4-3
CDR3 protein: CASRPQPSTEAFF; D gene: -; clone size: -; V gene: TRBV6-4
CDR3 protein: CASSFGGSGNNQPQHF; D gene: -; clone size: few; V gene: TRBV11-3
CDR3 protein: CASSYSNRGQTEAFF; D gene: -; clone size: -; V gene: TRBV6-5
CDR3 protein: CASSVGRQVENEQFF; D gene: -; clone size: -; V gene: TRBV9
CDR3 protein: CASSYRGGYQETQYF; D gene: -; clone size: once; V gene: TRBV5-5
CDR3 protein: CASSLKGWGQATRNTEAFF; D gene: TRBD1; clone size: -; V gene: TRBV7-2
CDR3 protein: CASSSGTGGQDTQYF; D gene: TRBD1; clone size: -; V gene: TRBV7-3
CDR3 protein: CATERLAGGSNEQFF; D gene: TRBD2; clone size: -; V gene: TRBV19
CDR3 protein: CASSPLLQAATNYGYTF; D gene: -; clone size: few; V gene: TRBV19
CDR3 protein: CASSFLPGTGFIDEQFF; D gene: TRBD1; clone size: -; V gene: TRBV11-2
CDR3 protein: CASNTGGYGYTF; D gene: TRBD1; clone size: once; V gene: TRBV7-2
CDR3 protein: CASSQDFSEAFF; D gene: -; clone size: -; V gene: TRBV4-1
CDR3 protein: CASSFPPRRGVNEQYF; D gene: -; clone size: -; V gene: TRBV7-3
CDR3 protein: CASSESWLLNQPQHF; D gene: -; clone size: few; V gene: TRBV2
CDR3 protein: CASGTGSNSPLHF; D gene: -; clone size: -; V gene: TRBV19
CDR3 protein: CSVEGDRGTYEQYF; D gene: TRBD1; clone size: -; V gene: TRBV29-1
CDR3 protein: CASSSFLTSGGLTGELFF; D gene: TRBD1; clone size: -; V gene: TRBV5-1
CDR3 protein: CASSLGAVSERAFF; D gene: -; clone size: -; V gene: TRBV5-6
CDR3 protein: CASSWRTDTEAFF; D gene: -; clone size: -; V gene: TRBV7-9
CDR3 protein: CASSVTHTGNYGYTF; D gene: -; clone size: -; V gene: TRBV9
CDR3 protein: CASSVGVSRETQYF; D gene: -; clone size: once; V gene: TRBV9
CDR3 protein: CASSPGGQVHRQPQHF; D gene: -; clone size: -; V gene: TRBV5-6
CDR3 protein: CASSPSGGYEQYF; D gene: TRBD2; clone size: -; V gene: TRBV5-1
CDR3 protein: CASSSGTGVWGEKLFF; D gene: TRBD1; clone size: -; V gene: TRBV7-2
CDR3 protein: CASSLRPREQFF; D gene: -; clone size: -; V gene: TRBV7-8
CDR3 protein: CASRATGRVTEAFF; D gene: TRBD1; clone size: -; V gene: TRBV6-5
CDR3 protein: CASSLGVNGNTIYF; D gene: -; clone size: -; V gene: TRBV7-8
CDR3 protein: CASSYTGEAFF; D gene: -; clone size: -; V gene: TRBV6-9
CDR3 protein: CASSLDFPEQYF; D gene: -; clone size: -; V gene: TRBV7-9
CDR3 protein: CASGSSYEQYF; D gene: -; clone size: -; V gene: TRBV6-5
CDR3 protein: CASSRGTSGDYEQYF; D gene: TRBD2; clone size: -; V gene: TRBV3-1/TRBV3-2
CDR3 protein: CASSFPRDRGRQPQHF; D gene: TRBD1; clone size: -; V gene: TRBV6-2/TRBV6-3
CDR3 protein: CASSERGRGLYSNQPQHF; D gene: TRBD1; clone size: -; V gene: TRBV6-1
CDR3 protein: CASRLRLDRERVSEQYF; D gene: TRBD1; clone size: -; V gene: TRBV5-1
CDR3 protein: CASSESSYEQYF; D gene: -; clone size: -; V gene: TRBV10-2
CDR3 protein: CASKGGRVANEKLFF; D gene: -; clone size: many; V gene: TRBV6-6
CDR3 protein: CASSQVKYLRRTGNTGELFF; D gene: TRBD1; clone size: -; V gene: TRBV3-1/TRBV3-2
CDR3 protein: CASSYSNSQPQHF; D gene: -; clone size: -; V gene: TRBV6-2/TRBV6-3
CDR3 protein: CASSLGQFSSSGNTIYF; D gene: -; clone size: -; V gene: TRBV13
CDR3 protein: CASSIGGGDYNEQFF; D gene: TRBD2; clone size: -; V gene: TRBV19
CDR3 protein: CASSEEQGYQPQHF; D gene: TRBD1; clone size: -; V gene: TRBV6-1